A single sample gave rise to the 30 T cell receptor beta chains below, sequenced in a study of blood T cell repertoires in COVID-19. Sequenced by immunoSEQ multiplex PCR; TCRdb stores in-frame clones only, minus some. The table includes roughly 30,000 clones, about 88% detected once. Input material: peripheral blood. The receptors here all came from a man older than 75 with acute or convalescent COVID-19.

The rearrangement joins TRBV6-5 to TRBJ1-2; the D gene is possibly TRBD1 (6 bases). The V gene's germline CDR1 is MNHEY and CDR2 SVGAGI. CDR3 length: 13 residues. V lost 1 base and J 3 bases, leaving 6 bases between the germline ends. CDR3 in DNA: TGTGCCAGCAGTTACTACAGGGACTATGGCTACACCTTC. It translates to CASSYYRDYGYTF.

The chain carries TRBV5-6 and TRBJ1-3; no clear D gene. V was cut by 0 bases and J by 0 bases, with 7 bases left in between. The CDR3 is made up of 15 amino acids. From germline, CDR1 is SGHDT and CDR2 YYEEEE. Here the CDR3 reads CASSLGQVSGNTIYF. CDR3 coding DNA: TGTGCCAGCAGCTTGGGACAAGTCTCTGGAAACACCATATATTTT.

In its sample, this clone was seen once. V gene TRBV5-6 combines with J gene TRBJ2-1; 10 bases are a match to TRBD2. V shed 2 bases, J shed 10 bases, and the junction held 9 bases outside the gene matches. Germline lookup yields CDR1 SGHDT and CDR2 YYEEEE. CDR3 length: 15 residues. CDR3 loop: CASSFGLAGEGEQFF. CDR3 coding DNA: TGTGCCAGCAGCTTCGGCCTAGCGGGAGAGGGGGAGCAGTTCTTC.

The V call is TRBV7-2, the J call TRBJ2-7; D is possibly TRBD2 (7 bases). Germline V gives CDR1 SGHTA, CDR2 FQGNSA. The V end was cut by 1 base, the J end by 2 bases, with 12 bases between. The CDR3 has 15 residues. CDR3 sequence (DNA): TGTGCCAGCAGCTTAGTGGGGGGGCCCACCTACGAGCAGTACTTC. Translation gives CASSLVGGPTYEQYF.

With regard to this clone: Other DNA sequences from this sample encode an identical CDR3 as well. V and J are TRBV11-2 and TRBJ2-2; D gene ambiguous. CDR3 length: 17 amino acids. Trimming took 2 bases from V and 4 from J, leaving 17 bases between them. Germline CDR1 SGHAT, CDR2 FQNNGV. This CDR3 reads CASSLPARGVITGELFF. The CDR3 bases are TGTGCCAGCAGCTTACCTGCGAGAGGAGTGATCACCGGGGAGCTGTTTTTT.

The rearrangement joins TRBV19 to TRBJ1-4; 9 bases align to TRBD1. J lost 5 bases, V lost 10 bases, and 5 bases had no gene match. The length of the CDR3 is 13 residues. CDR1 LNHDA and CDR2 SQIVND come from the germline V gene (reference sequence). The CDR3 DNA is TGTGCCACCGGGACAGGGATAAATGAAAAACTGTTTTTT. Protein product: CATGTGINEKLFF. Filled out from reference TRBV19 and TRBJ1-4, the complete variable domain reads DGGITQSPKYLFRKEGQNVTLSCEQNLNHDAMYWYRQDPGQGLRLIYYSQIVNDFQKGDIAEGYSVSREKKESFPLTVTSAQKNPTAFYLCATGTGINEKLFFGSGTQLSVL.

This rearrangement joins TRBV14 to TRBJ1-1, with D perhaps matching TRBD1 (5 bases). Trimming shortened V by 1 base and J by 8 bases, and 11 bases separated the two germline ends. Germline V gene sequence: CDR1 SGHDN, CDR2 FVKESK. The CDR3 sequence is 13 residues long. The CDR3 spells CASSQVRGREAFF. The CDR3 bases are TGTGCCAGCAGCCAAGTAAGGGGTCGGGAAGCTTTCTTT.

The sample holds a few counts of this clone. CDR3 sequence (DNA): TGTGCCACCGGGGGGACGCGCGGAAACACCATATATTTT. The encoded protein is CATGGTRGNTIYF. V gene TRBV28 combines with J gene TRBJ1-3; perhaps TRBD1 as D (5 bases). The germline V gene has CDR1 MDHEN and CDR2 SYDVKM. The CDR3 is made up of 13 amino acids. Trimming left V 10 bases short and J 4 bases short, with 14 bases between.

This rearrangement joins TRBV2 to TRBJ1-5, with TRBD1 identical over 7 bases. The CDR3 length is 13 residues. V dropped 6 bases and J dropped 4; count of bases not matched to a gene: 3. The germline V gene has CDR1 SNHLY and CDR2 FYNNEI. The chain's CDR3 is CASRGQVNQPQHF. For the CDR3, the DNA is TGTGCCAGCAGAGGACAGGTTAATCAGCCCCAGCATTTT. Complete variable domain (other parts from reference TRBV2 and TRBJ1-5): EPEVTQTPSHQVTQMGQEVILRCVPISNHLYFYWYRQILGQKVEFLVSFYNNEISEKSEIFDDQFSVERPDGSNFTLKIRSTKLEDSAMYFCASRGQVNQPQHFGDGTRLSIL.

The chain links TRBV5-4 to TRBJ2-7; 7 bases match TRBD1. Germline V lookup: CDR1 SGHNT, CDR2 YYREEE (reference sequence). After removal of 5 bases from V and 2 bases from J, the junction contained 10 bases not matched to a gene. This CDR3 spans 15 amino acids. CDR3 in DNA: TGTGCCAGCAGACGTGGGACAGACATAACCTACGAGCAGTACTTC. Translation: CASRRGTDITYEQYF.

V and J are TRBV27 and TRBJ2-5, with 7 bases fitting TRBD2. The CDR3 loop spans 15 amino acids. Losses at the gene ends were 3 bases for V and 4 bases for J; bases not matched to a gene: 8. CDR1 and CDR2 from the germline V gene are MNHEY and SMNVEV (reference sequence). For the CDR3, the DNA is TGTGCCAGCAGTTTGGGGAGGGGTATAGGAGAGACCCAGTACTTC. As protein: CASSLGRGIGETQYF.

This chain uses TRBV2 with TRBJ1-3, with a possible D match to TRBD1 (5 bases). Germline V lookup: CDR1 SNHLY, CDR2 FYNNEI. The CDR3 runs to 14 residues. The V and J ends lost 6 bases and 8 bases respectively, with 17 bases between them. The CDR3 loop reads CASSAGTTGDTIYF. CDR3 bases: TGTGCCAGCAGCGCCGGGACTACGGGGGACACCATATATTTT.

The chain joins TRBV11-2 to TRBJ1-5, with TRBD1 matching 7 bases. Germline loops: CDR1 SGHAT, CDR2 FQNNGV. CDR3 length equals 13 residues. Trimming cost V 5 bases and J 9 bases; bases outside gene matches: 7. Here the CDR3 reads CASSQGQRMPQHF. In DNA form, the CDR3 reads TGTGCCAGCAGCCAGGGACAGAGGATGCCCCAGCATTTT.

The chain joins TRBV6-5 to TRBJ2-1, with TRBD2 identical over 11 bases. The CDR3 contains 14 residues. Germline CDR1 is MNHEY and CDR2 is SVGAGI. Trimming at V came to 7 bases and at J to 9 bases, leaving 8 bases not matched to a gene. CDR3 coding DNA: TGTGCCAGCACCCGTAGCGGGAGGGAAGGTGAGCAGTTCTTC. It encodes CASTRSGREGEQFF.

The V and J genes are TRBV11-2 and TRBJ2-7, with TRBD1 identical over 7 bases. In germline, CDR1 is SGHAT, CDR2 FQNNGV. The length of the CDR3 is 15 residues. The V segment lost 2 bases and the J segment 6 bases; nucleotides outside the gene matches: 10. DNA for the CDR3: TGTGCCAGCAGCTTAACCCTCCCTCCAGGGGGCGAGCAGTACTTC. Amino acid sequence: CASSLTLPPGGEQYF. The whole variable domain, remainder taken from reference TRBV11-2 and TRBJ2-7, is EAGVAQSPRYKIIEKRQSVAFWCNPISGHATLYWYQQILGQGPKLLIQFQNNGVVDDSQLPKDRFSAERLKGVDSTLKIQPAKLEDSAVYLCASSLTLPPGGEQYFGPGTRLTVT.

The chain recombines TRBV12-3 or TRBV12-4 with TRBJ2-7, with TRBD2 as a possible D gene (5 bases). V was trimmed by 2 bases and J by 11 bases, leaving 16 bases between them. The CDR3 extends over 13 amino acids. Here the CDR3 reads CASSLNLHQREYF. The CDR3 DNA is TGTGCCAGCAGTTTAAACCTCCACCAGAGGGAGTACTTC.

The V and J genes are TRBV10-3 and TRBJ2-5; tentative D call: TRBD2 (6 bases). The CDR3 has 13 residues. Trimming took off 6 bases at V and 2 bases at J, with 10 bases between the two ends. The germline V gene has CDR1 ENHRY and CDR2 SYGVKD. The CDR3 sequence: CAISGTAQETQYF. Written as DNA, the CDR3 is TGTGCCATCAGCGGGACTGCGCAAGAGACCCAGTACTTC.

The CDR3 protein is CASSPLRLAPRRETQYF. CDR3 in DNA: TGTGCCAGCAGTCCCCTCAGACTAGCGCCTAGACGAGAGACCCAGTACTTC. The rearrangement joins TRBV27 to TRBJ2-5; 8 bases are shared with TRBD2. Trimming cost V 5 bases and J 4 bases; bases outside gene matches: 15. The CDR3 spans 17 residues. In germline, CDR1 is MNHEY, CDR2 SMNVEV (reference sequence).

Concerning this clone: The conserved closing phenylalanine or tryptophan is absent in this CDR3, likely reflecting a read error. It is unclear where the CDR3 begins or ends on the DNA, so no DNA is shown, and the CDR3 is as TCRdb lists it. The J gene is TRBJ2-2, the V gene TRBV12-3 or TRBV12-4; the DNA was not used to check the table's D call, TRBD2. Counting both end residues, the CDR3 totals 8 amino acids. This CDR3 reads CASTPGLR.

This clone was picked up one time. This chain uses TRBV7-9 with TRBJ1-4; TRBD1 matches 8 bases. Trimming cost V 5 bases and J 8 bases; bases outside gene matches: 10. The germline CDR1 and CDR2 sequences are SEHNR and FQNEAQ (reference sequence). The CDR3 runs 15 residues. CDR3 bases: TGTGCCAGCAGCGCCCCACAGGGGGTGGCGGAAAAACTGTTTTTT. Encoded protein: CASSAPQGVAEKLFF.

The CDR3 reads CASSTGSTGELFF. Here the CDR3 DNA reads TGTGCCAGCAGCACAGGGTCCACCGGGGAGCTGTTTTTT. The chain combines TRBV5-6 with TRBJ2-2; D might be TRBD1 (6 bases). Trimming pared 4 bases from V and 4 bases from J, leaving 8 bases between. The CDR3 spans 13 residues. Per the germline V gene, CDR1 is SGHDT and CDR2 is YYEEEE.

The chain links TRBV9 to TRBJ2-1; TRBD2 matches 11 bases. CDR3 length: 17 residues. The trim removed 0 bases at V and 6 bases at J, leaving 8 bases unmatched. Germline loops: CDR1 SGDLS, CDR2 YYNGEE. The CDR3 DNA is TGTGCCAGCAGCGTAGATTATCCCGGGACTAGCGGCAATGAGCAGTTCTTC. As protein: CASSVDYPGTSGNEQFF.

The chain combines TRBV4-1 with TRBJ2-2; TRBD1 aligns across 7 bases. This CDR3 spans 17 amino acids. Germline V gene sequence: CDR1 MGHRA, CDR2 YSYEKL. V trimming: 1 base; J trimming: 7 bases; junction bases outside the gene matches: 12. The CDR3 DNA sequence: TGCGCCAGCAGCCAAGTAGGGGACAGAGAAAGGAACGGGGAGCTGTTTTTT. Amino acid sequence: CASSQVGDRERNGELFF.

V and J are TRBV10-3 and TRBJ2-5; 8 nucleotides line up with TRBD2. Germline-derived CDR1 and CDR2 are ENHRY and SYGVKD. This CDR3 is built from 14 residues. The ends lost 11 bases at V and 7 bases at J; junction bases unmatched: 15. CDR3 protein: CASGREQLAGTQYF. The CDR3 nucleotides are TGTGCCTCCGGGAGGGAACAGTTAGCGGGGACCCAGTACTTC.

The chain carries TRBV3-1 (or the pseudogene TRBV3-2) and TRBJ1-1, with D hard to call. Germline CDR1 and CDR2: LGHDT and YNNKEL (reference sequence). Trimming took off 0 bases at V and 7 bases at J, with 15 bases between the two ends. CDR3 length equals 15 residues. For the CDR3, the DNA is TGTGCCAGCAGCCAAGATAGCCTCACCCGAGGTGAAGCTTTCTTT. Residues: CASSQDSLTRGEAFF.

The chain links TRBV24-1 to TRBJ1-4, with D maybe TRBD1 (6 bases). The CDR3 covers 18 residues. CDR1 and CDR2 (germline): KGHDR, SFDVKD. Trimming took 2 bases from V and 0 from J, leaving 15 bases between them. CDR3 sequence (DNA): TGTGCCACCAGTGATTGGGGGCTGGGGAGAGCAACTAATGAAAAACTGTTTTTT. It is translated as CATSDWGLGRATNEKLFF.

For this clone: At one of its ends the junction is not consistent with the germline gene, which may arise from a read error. The rearrangement uses TRBV7-2 and TRBJ2-1; 11 bases are shared with TRBD2. The CDR3 is 15 residues long. CDR1 SGHTA and CDR2 FQGNSA come from the germline V gene. The CDR3 sequence is CASRLAGGPGNEQFF. CDR3 bases: TGTGCCAGCAGGTTAGCGGGAGGGCCAGGCAATGAGCAGTTCTTC.

Only one count was recorded for this clone. The gene calls are TRBV19 and TRBJ2-4, with 8 bases that match TRBD2. CDR3 length: 14 residues. V shed 5 bases, J shed 0 bases, and the junction held 0 bases outside the gene matches. The germline V gene has CDR1 LNHDA and CDR2 SQIVND (reference sequence). The CDR3 loop is CASSAGGAKNIQYF. CDR3 DNA: TGTGCCAGTAGTGCGGGGGGAGCCAAAAACATTCAGTACTTC.

This chain links TRBV4-1 with TRBJ2-7; 7 nucleotides agree with TRBD1. Germline V lookup: CDR1 MGHRA, CDR2 YSYEKL. Germline trimming cut 4 bases from V and 0 bases from J; bases unmatched to any gene: 6. This CDR3 is built from 15 residues. CDR3 loop: CASSPADRISYEQYF. In nucleotides, the CDR3 is TGCGCCAGCAGCCCCGCGGACAGGATCTCCTACGAGCAGTACTTC.

V is TRBV11-2 and J is TRBJ2-1; TRBD2 matches 7 bases. V lost 1 base to trimming and J lost 2 bases; unmatched junction nucleotides: 11. The CDR3 contains 18 residues. Germline-derived CDR1 and CDR2 are SGHAT and FQNNGV. CDR3 loop: CASSLGSPGTTPYNEQFF. In DNA, the CDR3 is TGTGCCAGCAGCTTAGGCTCCCCGGGGACTACCCCCTACAATGAGCAGTTCTTC.